This TCR beta chain was retrieved from a study of neoadjuvant anti-PD-1 for oral cavity cancer. Germline V lookup: CDR1 SGHNT, CDR2 YYREEE (reference sequence). The length of the CDR3 is 16 residues. After removal of 5 bases from V and 0 bases from J, the junction contained 2 bases not matched to a gene. The protocol was immunoSEQ multiplex PCR, while the TCRdb copy is restricted to in-frame clones and leaves out a portion. The sample has about 14,000 clones; about 76% are singletons. Described time point: after neoadjuvant nivolumab, at surgical resection. The clonotype was recovered from a person between 40 and 85 years old with oral cavity squamous cell carcinoma. The chain uses TRBV5-4 and TRBJ2-1, with 13 bases matching TRBD2. Sequenced here: PBMCs, sampled after nivolumab (anti-PD-1) treatment. CDR3 DNA: TGTGCCAGCAGGAGGACTAGCGGGAGCTCCTACAATGAGCAGTTCTTC. Its translation: CASRRTSGSSYNEQFF.